These 25 T cell receptor beta chains were sequenced from one sample in a study of cytomegalovirus exposure and HLA in healthy donors. The PCR used 60 Vbeta and 13 Jbeta primers. Assay used: immunoSEQ multiplex PCR; TCRdb lists only in-frame clones, some missing. The table lists roughly 80,000 clones, around 82% of them singletons. Sample: PBMCs. All receptors derive from a man aged 35 to 55 in good health and CMV-seronegative.

The genes are TRBV11-3 and TRBJ2-2; 9 nucleotides align to TRBD1. Germline lookup yields CDR1 SGHNT and CDR2 YENEEA. This CDR3 is built from 15 residues. The J segment lost 5 bases and the V segment lost 4 bases, leaving 5 bases of the junction unmatched. The CDR3 DNA reads TGTGCCAGCAGCTCCGGGACAGGGAAGACCGGGGAGCTGTTTTTT. Amino acids: CASSSGTGKTGELFF.

The chain recombines TRBV18 with TRBJ1-2; TRBD1 is a possible D gene (5 bases). The length of the CDR3 is 13 residues. The germline gives CDR1 KGHSH, CDR2 LQKENI. V lost 4 bases and J lost 7, with 13 bases in between. The CDR3 DNA reads as TGTGCCAGCTCACTTAGCAGGGCGTGTGGCTACACCTTC. Protein: CASSLSRACGYTF.

In this sample, this clone turned up a few times. The chain uses TRBV4-1 and TRBJ2-7; 8 nucleotides match TRBD1. Germline values: CDR1 MGHRA, CDR2 YSYEKL. The CDR3 loop spans 17 amino acids. V was pared by 0 bases and J by 3 bases, with 10 bases of the junction left unmatched. The DNA for the CDR3 is TGCGCCAGCAGCCAAGAGAGAACCGGGACAGGCCGCTACGAGCAGTACTTC. It translates to CASSQERTGTGRYEQYF.

The chain links TRBV6-6 to TRBJ2-2; unclear D gene. This CDR3 region has 14 residues. Germline V CDR1 and CDR2: MNHNY, SVGAGI (reference sequence). V gave up 6 bases and J gave up 6 bases, with 14 bases separating them. The DNA for the CDR3 is TGTGCCAGCAGAACCGAAGCTTCCTCCGGGGAGCTGTTTTTT. Translated: CASRTEASSGELFF.

J is TRBJ2-2 and V is TRBV7-2, with D possibly being TRBD1 (6 bases). CDR1 and CDR2 from the germline V gene are SGHTA and FQGNSA. V was shortened by 2 bases and J by 0 bases, with 10 bases between the two germline ends. CDR3 length: 16 amino acids. CDR3 coding DNA: TGTGCCAGCAGCTTATTTAGACAGGCGAACACCGGGGAGCTGTTTTTT. It translates to CASSLFRQANTGELFF.

This clone has at least ten counts. The chain carries TRBV7-9 and TRBJ2-2; 10 bases are a match to TRBD1. The CDR3 consists of 15 residues. With V trimmed by 4 bases and J by 8 bases, 7 bases remained unmatched. The germline V gene encodes CDR1 SEHNR and CDR2 FQNEAQ (reference sequence). CDR3 sequence (DNA): TGTGCCAGCAGCTCCGGGACAGGGGATGTGGGGGAGCTGTTTTTT. Protein: CASSSGTGDVGELFF.

The chain links TRBV30 to TRBJ1-2, with 9 bases fitting TRBD1. CDR3 length: 13 amino acids. Losses at the gene ends were 3 bases for V and 5 bases for J; bases not matched to a gene: 4. The germline V gene has CDR1 GTSNPN and CDR2 SVGIG (reference sequence). The CDR3 loop is CAWSKGQGYGYTF. The CDR3, as DNA: TGTGCCTGGAGCAAGGGACAGGGTTATGGCTACACCTTC.

V gene TRBV11-2 combines with J gene TRBJ1-2; perhaps TRBD1 as D (6 bases). Germline CDR1 and CDR2: SGHAT and FQNNGV. The CDR3 sequence is 14 residues long. Between the trimmed V and J ends, which lost 1 base and 6 bases, there was a span of 12 bases. The CDR3: CASSLGTAEDGYTF. The CDR3 DNA sequence: TGTGCCAGCAGCTTAGGGACAGCTGAGGATGGCTACACCTTC.

This clone was detected only a few times. The gene calls are TRBV29-1 and TRBJ2-5; TRBD1 aligns across 8 bases. The last part of the DNA fits TRBJ2-7 better; the J call may be wrong. There are 14 residues in the CDR3. CDR1 SQVTM and CDR2 ANQGSEA come from the germline V gene. CDR3 in amino acids: CSAASGTGSYEQYF. The CDR3 nucleotides are TGCAGCGCAGCGTCCGGGACAGGTTCCTACGAGCAGTACTTC.

The table lists this clone with a few counts. This chain uses TRBV6-5 with TRBJ1-1, with D possibly TRBD1 on 5 matching bases. The ends were cut back, 6 bases at V and 1 base at J, with 12 bases in the middle. The CDR3 contains 14 residues. The V gene's germline CDR1 is MNHEY and CDR2 SVGAGI. CDR3 sequence: CASRLGLSNTEAFF. The CDR3 DNA reads as TGTGCCAGCAGATTGGGACTGTCGAACACTGAAGCTTTCTTT.

The rearrangement links TRBV5-1 to TRBJ1-1, with D unclear. The V and J ends lost 4 bases and 3 bases respectively, with 10 bases between them. Per the germline V gene, CDR1 is SGHRS and CDR2 is YFSETQ. The CDR3 spans 13 residues. The CDR3 sequence: CASSLKSDTEAFF. Here the CDR3 DNA reads TGCGCCAGCAGCCTGAAATCAGACACTGAAGCTTTCTTT.

This chain uses TRBV7-2 with TRBJ1-5; D gene unclear. Trimming stripped 1 base from V and 7 bases from J, with 11 bases between. The CDR3 length is 14 residues. Germline V lookup: CDR1 SGHTA, CDR2 FQGNSA. The CDR3: CASSLGERSQPQHF. The CDR3, as DNA: TGTGCCAGCAGCTTAGGAGAAAGGAGCCAGCCCCAGCATTTT.

CDR3 amino acids: CASSLSNGGPYNEQFF. The CDR3 DNA sequence: TGTGCCAGCAGCTTAAGTAACGGGGGGCCCTACAATGAGCAGTTCTTC. This chain links TRBV7-8 with TRBJ2-1; D is possibly TRBD2 (7 bases). Germline V gene lookup returns CDR1 SGHVS and CDR2 FQNEAQ. The CDR3 has 16 residues. Trimming shortened V by 2 bases and J by 2 bases, and 13 bases separated the two germline ends.

The chain is built from TRBV6-5 and TRBJ2-5; D gene ambiguous. Germline CDR1 MNHEY, CDR2 SVGAGI. This CDR3 region has 13 residues. The V end was cut by 3 bases, the J end by 8 bases, with 13 bases between. CDR3: CASSYPRGATQYF. The CDR3 nucleotides read TGTGCCAGCAGTTATCCAAGAGGCGCTACCCAGTACTTC.

This chain uses TRBV6-5 with TRBJ2-7; no definite D call. The CDR3 is made up of 11 amino acids. Trimming left V 9 bases short and J 4 bases short, with 10 bases between. The germline V gene encodes CDR1 MNHEY and CDR2 SVGAGI. In DNA form, the CDR3 reads TGTGCCAGTTCAAACGGTTACGAGCAGTACTTC. This translates into CASSNGYEQYF.

The chain links TRBV5-8 to TRBJ1-6; a weak D match, TRBD1 (6 bases). This CDR3 is 15 amino acids long. V lost 7 bases and J lost 6, with 17 bases in between. Germline V CDR1 and CDR2: SGHTS, YDEGEE. CDR3 loop: CASGGGWTANSPLHF. CDR3 sequence (DNA): TGTGCCAGCGGGGGCGGGTGGACCGCTAATTCACCCCTCCACTTT.

The chain uses TRBV27 and TRBJ1-2; 7 bases line up with TRBD1. With 5 bases clipped from V and 4 bases from J, the junction kept 7 bases outside the gene matches. The CDR3 consists of 14 residues. Looked up from germline, CDR1 is MNHEY and CDR2 is SMNVEV (reference sequence). Here the CDR3 reads CASSHNRGGYGYTF. The CDR3 DNA sequence: TGTGCCAGCAGTCACAACAGGGGCGGCTATGGCTACACCTTC.

The chain links TRBV28 to TRBJ1-4, with D perhaps matching TRBD1 (6 bases). The CDR3 runs to 15 residues. Trimming left V 4 bases short and J 7 bases short, with 16 bases between. Germline CDR1 reads MDHEN; CDR2 reads SYDVKM. As DNA, the CDR3 is TGTGCCAGCAGTTCCGGACAGCCCACCGGTGAAAAACTGTTTTTT. This sequence encodes CASSSGQPTGEKLFF.

This sequence joins TRBV7-9 and TRBJ1-1; 8 positions match TRBD1. V lost 7 bases, J lost 3 bases, and 4 bases stayed unmatched. The CDR3 runs to 13 residues. Germline-derived CDR1 and CDR2 are SEHNR and FQNEAQ (reference sequence). In DNA form, the CDR3 reads TGTGCCAGCACTATGACAGGGGACACTGAAGCTTTCTTT. It codes for CASTMTGDTEAFF.

The genes are TRBV29-1 and TRBJ2-2, with 7 bases identical to TRBD1. V gave up 6 bases and J gave up 3 bases; unmatched junction bases: 7. CDR3 length: 14 residues. Germline V gene data show CDR1 as SQVTM and CDR2 as ANQGSEA. The CDR3 sequence: CSVKTGWDTGELFF. The DNA of the CDR3 is TGCAGCGTAAAGACAGGGTGGGACACCGGGGAGCTGTTTTTT.

This chain connects TRBV29-1 to TRBJ2-6, with 7 bases lining up with TRBD1. Germline CDR1 is SQVTM and CDR2 is ANQGSEA. V trimming: 6 bases; J trimming: 0 bases; junction bases outside the gene matches: 8. The CDR3 spans 16 residues. The CDR3 protein is CSVRDSSSSGANVLTF. The CDR3, as DNA: TGCAGCGTGAGGGACAGTTCTAGCTCTGGGGCCAACGTCCTGACTTTC.

The rearrangement joins TRBV6-5 to TRBJ1-6; TRBD1 matches at 7 bases. The V and J ends lost 0 bases and 10 bases, in that order; junction bases with no gene match: 9. The CDR3 totals 16 residues. The V gene's germline CDR1 is MNHEY and CDR2 SVGAGI. CDR3 sequence (DNA): TGTGCCAGCAGTTACTCCCCCCAGGGGGTACTCTCACCCCTCCACTTT. It translates to CASSYSPQGVLSPLHF.

This clone has only one observation. The rearrangement uses TRBV19 and TRBJ2-6; D may be TRBD2 (5 bases). The CDR3 runs to 17 residues. CDR1 and CDR2 (germline): LNHDA, SQIVND (reference sequence). Deletions cut 2 bases from V and 0 bases from J, with 11 bases between. The CDR3 DNA reads TGTGCCAGTAGTATACGGGAAACGCACTCTGGGGCCAACGTCCTGACTTTC. This translates into CASSIRETHSGANVLTF.

The CDR3 coding sequence is TGTGCCAGCAGCTCCCCCCGGACAGGGCCGGTCGGCACTGAAGCTTTCTTT. Its protein is CASSSPRTGPVGTEAFF. The chain joins TRBV7-2 to TRBJ1-1, with 8 nucleotides matching TRBD1. This CDR3 region has 17 residues. V trimming: 4 bases; J trimming: 4 bases; junction bases outside the gene matches: 14. Germline values: CDR1 SGHTA, CDR2 FQGNSA.

The V call is TRBV28, the J call TRBJ2-7, with 10 bases that match TRBD1. This CDR3 is built from 16 residues. V shed 4 bases, J shed 0 bases, and the junction held 6 bases outside the gene matches. Per the germline V gene, CDR1 is MDHEN and CDR2 is SYDVKM. The CDR3 DNA follows: TGTGCCAGCAGTTCTCCGGGACAGGGGTACTCCTACGAGCAGTACTTC. It encodes CASSSPGQGYSYEQYF.